The next 8 T cell receptor beta chains were all read from a single sample in a study of CD8 T cells in ankylosing spondylitis. TCRdb reprocessed the 5' RACE reads via MiXCR and lists one record per CDR3 protein. The sample contains about 300,000 distinct CDR3 sequences, roughly 12% of which appear only once. Material for sequencing was blood, either unsorted or a sorted T cell fraction (not recorded which). Receptor source: a female donor with ankylosing spondylitis or in good health (not recorded which).

There are many counts of this clonotype. This chain connects TRBV12-3 or TRBV12-4 to TRBJ2-3; D is perhaps TRBD1 (6 bases). The CDR3 is 14 residues long. Trimming removed 3 bases from V and 4 bases from J, with 11 bases in between. CDR3 nucleotide sequence: TGTGCCAGCAGTTTCGAGCACAGGGCAGATACGCAGTATTTT. Its protein is CASSFEHRADTQYF.

This clonotype has ten or more counts. The V gene is TRBV7-6, the J gene TRBJ1-5; D possibly corresponds to TRBD1 (6 bases). Trimming pared 1 base from V and 4 bases from J, leaving 14 bases between. Germline CDR1 reads SGHVS; CDR2 reads FNYEAQ. The CDR3 is 16 residues long. CDR3 in amino acids: CASSLVGGQTNQPQHF. The DNA for the CDR3 is TGTGCCAGCAGCTTAGTAGGGGGGCAGACGAATCAGCCCCAGCATTTT.

This clonotype was recorded at least ten times. The chain recombines TRBV5-6 with TRBJ2-5; 9 bases are a match to TRBD1. The CDR3 is made up of 15 amino acids. V was clipped by 4 bases and J by 5 bases; unmatched bases: 9. Germline V gene data show CDR1 as SGHDT and CDR2 as YYEEEE. The CDR3 DNA is TGTGCCAGCAGCCAACGGACAGGGGTTGTCGAGACCCAGTACTTC. Translation gives CASSQRTGVVETQYF.

This clonotype was found many times. The CDR3 region is CASSLDPPNSGNTIYF. The CDR3 region has the DNA TGTGCCAGCAGCTTGGACCCTCCCAACTCTGGAAACACCATATATTTT. The gene calls are TRBV7-2 and TRBJ1-3; D uncertain. The CDR3 totals 16 residues. Between the trimmed V and J ends, which lost 3 bases and 0 bases, there was a span of 12 bases. Germline CDR1 is SGHTA and CDR2 is FQGNSA.

Many counts were recorded for this clonotype. V and J are TRBV28 and TRBJ1-6, with D possibly being TRBD1 (5 bases). This CDR3 has 15 amino acids. Germline values: CDR1 MDHEN, CDR2 SYDVKM. Trimming pared 2 bases from V and 8 bases from J, leaving 13 bases between. The CDR3 region is CASSLRTGGDSPLHF. As DNA, the CDR3 is TGTGCCAGCAGTTTACGCACGGGAGGGGATTCACCCCTCCACTTT.

This clonotype was recorded many times. V and J are TRBV20-1 and TRBJ1-3; no clear D gene. Between the trimmed V and J ends, which lost 3 bases and 0 bases, there was a span of 9 bases. The CDR3 contains 14 residues. Germline V gene lookup returns CDR1 DFQATT and CDR2 SNEGSKA (reference sequence). The CDR3 region has the DNA TGCAGTGCTAGTATCCGTAGCTCTGGAAACACCATATATTTT. This codes for CSASIRSSGNTIYF.

The chain is built from TRBV3-1 and TRBJ2-3, with no clear D. This CDR3 region has 14 residues. Trimming cost V 0 bases and J 3 bases, with 7 bases left between them. CDR1 is LGHDT, CDR2 YNNKEL, per germline (reference sequence). CDR3: CASSQDMETDTQYF. The CDR3 nucleotides are TGTGCCAGCAGCCAAGATATGGAAACAGATACGCAGTATTTT.

This clonotype occurred many times. This chain links TRBV20-1 with TRBJ1-3; TRBD1 agrees at 7 bases. CDR3 length: 18 residues. Germline-derived CDR1 and CDR2 are DFQATT and SNEGSKA (reference sequence). V shed 4 bases and J 2 bases; nucleotides not matched to a gene: 17. DNA of the CDR3: TGCAGTGCTAAGATGGGCCAGGGGGTCACCCGGACTGGAAACACCATATATTTT. It yields the protein CSAKMGQGVTRTGNTIYF.